A selection of T cell receptor beta chains follows, all from one sample in a study of blood T cell repertoires in COVID-19. The assay was immunoSEQ multiplex PCR, and TCRdb's table has in-frame clones only and misses some. The data contain roughly 480,000 clones, 75% to 90% of them singletons. Sequences were obtained from peripheral blood. The source of these receptors is a young man with COVID-19, enrolled during active disease. The CDR3 runs from the conserved cysteine through the conserved F or W. D genes are given only for firm matches. Where a row states a size, it is once, few, many or the class of an expanded clone; other rows omit it.

v_gene,d_gene,abundance,j_gene,CDR3nt,CDR3aa
TRBV21-1,-,-,TRBJ2-7,TGTGCCAGCAGCAAAGCTGGAGCGGGGGATATCTACGAGCAGTACTTC,CASSKAGAGDIYEQYF
TRBV11-2,TRBD1,-,TRBJ1-1,TGTGCCAGCAGCGAGGACAGGGGCGGGGACACTGAAGCTTTCTTT,CASSEDRGGDTEAFF
TRBV27,-,-,TRBJ2-4,TGTGCCAGCAGTCAGACAGGCGGAAACATTCAGTACTTC,CASSQTGGNIQYF
TRBV2,TRBD1,-,TRBJ2-5,TGTGCCAGCAGCGATAAACAGGGGATTGGGGAGACCCAGTACTTC,CASSDKQGIGETQYF
TRBV5-1,TRBD1,-,TRBJ1-1,TGCGCCAGCGCCCAGCGTCCAGGGGGGAACACTGAAGCTTTCTTT,CASAQRPGGNTEAFF
TRBV5-1,TRBD2,-,TRBJ2-7,TGCGCCAGCAGCCCCGGACTAGCGGGAATCTACGAGCAGTACTTC,CASSPGLAGIYEQYF
TRBV4-1,TRBD1,-,TRBJ2-3,TGCGCCAGCAGCCAAGTCAGGGGGCCCGGTACGCAGTATTTT,CASSQVRGPGTQYF
TRBV24-1,TRBD2,-,TRBJ2-3,TGTGCCACCAGTGATCCAACTAGCGTAATCACAGATACGCAGTATTTT,CATSDPTSVITDTQYF
TRBV11-2,-,few,TRBJ2-7,TGTGCCAGCAGCTTCCCGGGACACACCTACGAGCAGTACTTC,CASSFPGHTYEQYF
TRBV7-7,-,-,TRBJ2-7,TGTGCCAGCAGCCCAGAGGCAGGGGCAGTTTACGAGCAGTACTTC,CASSPEAGAVYEQYF
TRBV6-6,-,-,TRBJ2-1,TGTGCCAGCGGCTCGGGAGGGGGCCTTGGGCCCAATGAGCAGTTCTTC,CASGSGGGLGPNEQFF
TRBV10-3,-,-,TRBJ1-6,TGTGCCATCAGTGAGTCGTGGAGTAATAATTCACCCCTCCACTTT,CAISESWSNNSPLHF
TRBV11-2,TRBD2,-,TRBJ2-3,TGTGCCAGCAGCTCCGGGGGCTTAGCGGGGGTAACAGATACGCAGTATTTT,CASSSGGLAGVTDTQYF
TRBV3-1/TRBV3-2,TRBD1,-,TRBJ2-1,TGTGCCAGCAGTAAACCGGGACAGGGGGTCAATGAGCAGTTCTTC,CASSKPGQGVNEQFF
TRBV10-1,-,-,TRBJ2-2,TGCGCCAGCAGTGTAACAGCCACCGGGGAGCTGTTTTTT,CASSVTATGELFF
TRBV13,TRBD2,-,TRBJ2-5,TGTGCCAGCAGCTCACGGACTAGCTTGGAGACCCAGTACTTC,CASSSRTSLETQYF
TRBV30,TRBD2,-,TRBJ2-7,TGTGCCTGGAGTGTAAATTTGGGAGCGGGAATTAACGAGCAGTACTTC,CAWSVNLGAGINEQYF
TRBV14,TRBD1,-,TRBJ1-6,TGTGCCAGCAGCCATTCCGACAGGGGACATAATTCACCCCTCCACTTT,CASSHSDRGHNSPLHF
TRBV5-1,-,-,TRBJ2-7,TGCGCCAGCAGCCCCGGTGGGCGCAGCTACGAGCAGTACTTC,CASSPGGRSYEQYF
TRBV5-6,TRBD1,-,TRBJ1-2,TGTGCCAGCAGCATCCCGGGACAGGCAAACTATGGCTACACCTTC,CASSIPGQANYGYTF
TRBV24-1,TRBD1,-,TRBJ2-3,TGTGCCACCAGGGGACAGGGGACGGATACGCAGTATTTT,CATRGQGTDTQYF
TRBV12-3/TRBV12-4,-,-,TRBJ2-5,TGTGCCAGCCGCGAGCGGTGGAAAGGGACCCAGTACTTC,CASRERWKGTQYF
TRBV5-1,-,-,TRBJ2-3,TGCGCCAGCAGCGCGGAACAGGGAGCAGATACGCAGTATTTT,CASSAEQGADTQYF
TRBV19,TRBD2,-,TRBJ2-2,TGTGCCAGTAGTATAAGGGGTCGGTGGCTAGCGGGAATGAACACCGGGGAGCTGTTTTTT,CASSIRGRWLAGMNTGELFF
TRBV7-8,TRBD1,-,TRBJ2-7,TGTGCCAGCAGCTGGGACAGAACCTACGAGCAGTACTTC,CASSWDRTYEQYF
TRBV7-8,TRBD1,few,TRBJ1-1,TGTGCCAGCAGTTTCGGTAGGGGGCCCGCTGAAGCTTTCTTT,CASSFGRGPAEAFF
TRBV4-1,-,-,TRBJ1-2,TGCGCCAGCAGCCAACAGGGGTACTATGGCTACACCTTC,CASSQQGYYGYTF
TRBV24-1,-,-,TRBJ2-3,TGTGCCACCTCTCGACAGGATACGCAGTATTTT,CATSRQDTQYF
TRBV27,TRBD2,-,TRBJ2-3,TGTGCCAGCAGTTTTCCGGGACTAGCGGGGGCCACAGATACGCAGTATTTT,CASSFPGLAGATDTQYF
TRBV5-1,-,-,TRBJ1-6,TGCGCCAGCAGCTTGGGGTCACAGGAAAATTCACCCCTCCACTTT,CASSLGSQENSPLHF
TRBV11-2,-,-,TRBJ2-2,TGTGCCAGCAGCTTAGCGGTTACCGGGGAGCTGTTTTTT,CASSLAVTGELFF
TRBV19,-,-,TRBJ2-1,TGTGCCAGTAGTTGGAGCATTTACAATGAGCAGTTCTTC,CASSWSIYNEQFF
TRBV6-5,TRBD2,-,TRBJ2-3,TGTGCCAGCAGCCCCACGCGGGGGTCCACAGATACGCAGTATTTT,CASSPTRGSTDTQYF
TRBV28,-,-,TRBJ2-1,TGTGCCAGCAGTTTATTCCCGTCTGAGCAGTTCTTC,CASSLFPSEQFF
TRBV24-1,-,-,TRBJ2-1,TGTGCCACCAGTGATCCGGGACACCAGAATGAGCAGTTCTTC,CATSDPGHQNEQFF
TRBV28,-,-,TRBJ1-1,TGTGCCAGCATTCCCGAGGAAGGTGGCACTGAAGCTTTCTTT,CASIPEEGGTEAFF
TRBV7-6,-,-,TRBJ1-1,TGTGCCAGCAGCTCCGACCCGGCGACAGGTTCCACTGAAGCTTTCTTT,CASSSDPATGSTEAFF
TRBV20-1,TRBD1,-,TRBJ1-2,TGCAGTGCTAGTAGTCAGGGGACAGGTGGCTACACCTTC,CSASSQGTGGYTF
TRBV12-5,TRBD1,-,TRBJ2-7,TGTGCTAGTGGTTTGGGGACAGGGCTCGACGAGCAGTACTTC,CASGLGTGLDEQYF
TRBV24-1,-,few,TRBJ1-5,TGTGCCACCAGTGATTCCCTTCGTGGAGGGTCGAGCAATCAGCCCCAGCATTTT,CATSDSLRGGSSNQPQHF
TRBV27,-,-,TRBJ1-2,TGTGCCAGCAGTTTATCCGGGACAACCTATGGCTACACCTTC,CASSLSGTTYGYTF